These 14 T cell receptor beta chains came from one sample sequenced in a study of cytotoxic CD8 clonotypes in ibrutinib-treated CLL. The protocol was immunoSEQ multiplex PCR, while the TCRdb copy is restricted to in-frame clones and leaves out a portion. Of roughly 150,000 clones in the sample, about 80% were seen once. The starting material was PBMCs, obtained after 24 months of ibrutinib treatment. The receptors here all came from a human donor with chronic lymphocytic leukemia.

The rearrangement links TRBV6-5 to TRBJ1-1; D gene ambiguous. V was clipped by 8 bases and J by 10 bases, with 20 bases between them. CDR1 is MNHEY and CDR2 is SVGAGI in the germline V gene. This CDR3 has 13 residues. The CDR3 region is CASRPNGFPAAFF. DNA of the CDR3: TGTGCCAGCCGCCCCAATGGGTTCCCAGCAGCTTTCTTT.

The chain joins TRBV19 to TRBJ2-1, with 9 bases that match TRBD1. The J segment lost 2 bases and the V segment lost 8 bases, leaving 7 bases of the junction unmatched. The CDR3 covers 15 residues. Germline CDR1 is LNHDA and CDR2 is SQIVND (reference sequence). CDR3 protein: CASSTDRGPYNEQFF. In nucleotides, the CDR3 is TGTGCCAGTTCCACGGACAGGGGCCCCTACAATGAGCAGTTCTTC.

CDR3 nucleotides: TGTGCCAGTAGTATCCGTCAGGCCGGCTATGGCTACACCTTC. This translates into CASSIRQAGYGYTF. The chain joins TRBV19 to TRBJ1-2; no definite D call. Germline CDR1 and CDR2: LNHDA and SQIVND (reference sequence). V was pared by 3 bases and J by 4 bases, with 12 bases between. The CDR3 length is 14 residues.

J is TRBJ1-6 and V is TRBV30; possible D gene TRBD1, 6 bases. The CDR3 has 14 amino acids. CDR1 is GTSNPN, CDR2 SVGIG, per germline (reference sequence). Trimming took off 2 bases at V and 8 bases at J, with 13 bases between the two ends. The CDR3 reads CAWSSGQGYSPLHF. For the CDR3, the DNA is TGTGCCTGGAGTAGTGGGCAGGGGTATTCACCCCTCCACTTT.

The V and J genes are TRBV5-1 and TRBJ2-7; 9 bases fit TRBD1. The germline gives CDR1 SGHRS, CDR2 YFSETQ. V dropped 5 bases and J dropped 2; count of bases not matched to a gene: 11. The CDR3 consists of 16 residues. CDR3 sequence reads: CASRGGTGPIPYEQYF. CDR3 in DNA: TGCGCCAGCAGGGGGGGGACAGGGCCAATCCCCTACGAGCAGTACTTC.

The chain has TRBV4-3 and TRBJ2-3; 7 bases align to TRBD2. CDR1 and CDR2 (germline): LGHNA, YSLEER. V lost 0 bases and J lost 6; bases outside the gene matches: 6. The CDR3 covers 15 residues. CDR3 in DNA: TGCGCCAGCAGCCAAGATCGACGGGAGGTCGATACGCAGTATTTT. As protein: CASSQDRREVDTQYF.

Of note for this clone: The junction and the germline gene differ at one end; a read error may be behind it. This sequence joins TRBV7-2 and TRBJ2-5, with 8 bases aligning to TRBD2. CDR1 is SGHTA, CDR2 FQGNSA, per germline. The CDR3 extends over 18 amino acids. CDR3 in amino acids: CASSLAPAGVSRVETQYF. Written as DNA, the CDR3 is TGTGCCAGCAGCCTAGCACCAGCGGGAGTCAGCAGAGTAGAGACCCAGTACTTC.

V and J are TRBV27 and TRBJ1-1, with a possible D match to TRBD1 (5 bases). This CDR3 is 11 amino acids long. Germline V lookup: CDR1 MNHEY, CDR2 SMNVEV (reference sequence). Trimming left V 7 bases short and J 5 bases short, with 8 bases between. The CDR3 loop is CASTRGTEAFF. The CDR3 coding sequence is TGTGCCAGCACGAGGGGAACTGAAGCTTTCTTT.

The genes are TRBV5-4 and TRBJ2-7, with 8 nucleotides matching TRBD2. The CDR3 contains 14 residues. Unmatched junction bases numbered 17, after V lost 7 bases and J lost 11 bases. Germline V gene sequence: CDR1 SGHNT, CDR2 YYREEE (reference sequence). CDR3 in DNA: TGTGCCAGCGGCGCCGGGGGGGGCGGAAGATGGGAGTACTTC. Amino acids: CASGAGGGGRWEYF.

On this clone: The junction departs from germline at one end; a sequencing error may be responsible. The V and J genes are TRBV7-7 and TRBJ1-4; 8 bases are a match to TRBD1. The CDR3 consists of 14 residues. Per germline, CDR1 SSHAT and CDR2 FNYEAQ (reference sequence). CDR3 region: CASSRTGLAEKLFF. The CDR3 nucleotides read TGTGCTAGCAGCCGGACAGGGTTGGCTGAAAAACTGTTTTTT.

The rearrangement uses TRBV15 and TRBJ1-5; tentatively, D is TRBD1 (6 bases). Trimming took off 6 bases at V and 5 bases at J, with 20 bases between the two ends. Germline V gives CDR1 LNHNV, CDR2 YYDKDF (reference sequence). The CDR3 extends over 16 amino acids. In DNA, the CDR3 is TGTGCCACCAGGGGAGGTTTGGGGGCGAGGTATCAGCCCCAGCATTTT. Amino acid sequence: CATRGGLGARYQPQHF.

The V call is TRBV19, the J call TRBJ1-6, with a weak D call TRBD1 (5 bases). Germline CDR1 is LNHDA and CDR2 is SQIVND (reference sequence). The ends were cut back, 5 bases at V and 14 bases at J, with 19 bases in the middle. This CDR3 has 14 residues. The CDR3 loop is CASSVDSLRGSLHF. CDR3 nucleotides: TGTGCCAGTAGTGTTGACAGCCTTAGGGGTTCCCTCCACTTT.

V usage is TRBV18 and J usage is TRBJ1-5; a possible D gene is TRBD1 (5 bases). Germline CDR1 KGHSH, CDR2 LQKENI. CDR3 length: 15 residues. The V end lost 3 bases, the J end lost 4 bases, and 13 bases lay between the germline ends. The CDR3 region is CASSPYSDSNQPQHF. The CDR3 coding sequence is TGTGCCAGCTCACCTTACAGTGACAGTAATCAGCCCCAGCATTTT.

The V call is TRBV6-1, the J call TRBJ1-6, with D unclear. The CDR3 length is 18 residues. V lost 0 bases and J lost 0, with 12 bases in between. Germline V gives CDR1 MNHNS, CDR2 SASEGT. CDR3 DNA sequence: TGTGCCAGCAGTGAAGCAGCCTCGGGAAACTCCTATAATTCACCCCTCCACTTT. This codes for CASSEAASGNSYNSPLHF.